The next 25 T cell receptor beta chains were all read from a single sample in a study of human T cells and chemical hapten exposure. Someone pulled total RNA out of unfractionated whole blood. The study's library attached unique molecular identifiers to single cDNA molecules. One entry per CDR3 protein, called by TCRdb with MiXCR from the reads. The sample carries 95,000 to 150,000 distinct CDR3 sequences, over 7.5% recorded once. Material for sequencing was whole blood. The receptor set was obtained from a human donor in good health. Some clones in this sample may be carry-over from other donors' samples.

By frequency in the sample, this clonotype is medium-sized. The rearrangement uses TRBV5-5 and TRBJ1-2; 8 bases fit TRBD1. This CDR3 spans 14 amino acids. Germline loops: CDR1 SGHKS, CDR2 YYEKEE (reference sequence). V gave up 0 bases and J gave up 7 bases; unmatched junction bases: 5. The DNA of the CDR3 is TGTGCCAGCAGCTTGGTGCAGGGGGCGGTTGGCTACACCTTC. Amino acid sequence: CASSLVQGAVGYTF.

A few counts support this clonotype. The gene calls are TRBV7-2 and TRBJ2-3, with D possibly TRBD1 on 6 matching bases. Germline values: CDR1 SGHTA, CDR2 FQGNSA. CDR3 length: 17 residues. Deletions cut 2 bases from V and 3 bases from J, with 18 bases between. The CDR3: CASSLFTGTSNTDTQYF. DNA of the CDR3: TGTGCCAGCAGCTTATTCACCGGGACATCAAATACAGATACGCAGTATTTT.

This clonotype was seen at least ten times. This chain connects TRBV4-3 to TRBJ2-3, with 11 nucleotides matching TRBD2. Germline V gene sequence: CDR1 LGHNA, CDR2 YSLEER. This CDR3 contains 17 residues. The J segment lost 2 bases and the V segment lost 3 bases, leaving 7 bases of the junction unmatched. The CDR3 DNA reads TGCGCCAGCAGCCAGGATACTAGCGGGGGATACACAGATACGCAGTATTTT. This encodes CASSQDTSGGYTDTQYF.

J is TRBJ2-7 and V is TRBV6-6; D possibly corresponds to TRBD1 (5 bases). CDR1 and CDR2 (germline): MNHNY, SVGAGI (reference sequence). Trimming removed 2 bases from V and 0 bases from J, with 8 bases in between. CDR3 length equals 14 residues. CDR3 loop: CASSYDSSSYEQYF. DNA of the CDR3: TGTGCCAGCAGTTACGACAGTAGCTCCTACGAGCAGTACTTC.

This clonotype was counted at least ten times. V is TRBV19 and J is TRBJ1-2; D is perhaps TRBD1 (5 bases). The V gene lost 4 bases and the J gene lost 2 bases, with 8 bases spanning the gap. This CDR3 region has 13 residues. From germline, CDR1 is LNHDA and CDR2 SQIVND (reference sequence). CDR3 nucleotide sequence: TGTGCCAGTAGTAAGACAGCCAACTATGGCTACACCTTC. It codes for CASSKTANYGYTF.

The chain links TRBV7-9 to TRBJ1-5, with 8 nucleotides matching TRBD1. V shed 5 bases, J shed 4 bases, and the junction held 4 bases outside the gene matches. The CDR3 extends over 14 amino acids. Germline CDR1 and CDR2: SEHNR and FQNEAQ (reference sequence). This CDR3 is CASSRTGGNQPQHF. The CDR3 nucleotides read TGTGCCAGCAGCCGTACAGGGGGGAATCAGCCCCAGCATTTT.

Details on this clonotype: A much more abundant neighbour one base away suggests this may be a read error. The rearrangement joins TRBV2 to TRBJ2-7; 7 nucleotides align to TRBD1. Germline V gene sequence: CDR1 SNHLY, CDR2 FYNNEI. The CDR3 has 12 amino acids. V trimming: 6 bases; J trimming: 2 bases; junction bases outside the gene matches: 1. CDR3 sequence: CASRGTAYEQYF. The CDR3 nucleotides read TGTGCCAGCAGAGGGACAGCCTACGAGCAGTACTTC.

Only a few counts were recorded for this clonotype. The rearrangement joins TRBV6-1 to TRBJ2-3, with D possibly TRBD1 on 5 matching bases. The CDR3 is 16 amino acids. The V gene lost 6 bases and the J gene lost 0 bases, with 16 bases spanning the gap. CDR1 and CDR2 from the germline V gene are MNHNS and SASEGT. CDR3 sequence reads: CASRTLRVASTDTQYF. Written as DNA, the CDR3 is TGTGCCAGCAGGACCCTCAGGGTGGCGAGCACAGATACGCAGTATTTT.

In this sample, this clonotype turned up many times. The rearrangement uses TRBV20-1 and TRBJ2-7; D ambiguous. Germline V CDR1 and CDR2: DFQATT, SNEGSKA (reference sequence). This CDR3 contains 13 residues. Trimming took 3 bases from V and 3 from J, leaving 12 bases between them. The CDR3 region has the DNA TGCAGTGCTAGTCCCCGCTCGGTCTACGAGCAGTACTTC. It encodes CSASPRSVYEQYF.

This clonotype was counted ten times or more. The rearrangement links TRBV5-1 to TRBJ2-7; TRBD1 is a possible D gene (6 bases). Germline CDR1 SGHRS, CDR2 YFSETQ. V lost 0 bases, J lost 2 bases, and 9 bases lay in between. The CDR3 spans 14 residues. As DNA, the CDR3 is TGCGCCAGCAGCTTGGCAGGGGAGCCCTACGAGCAGTACTTC. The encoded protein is CASSLAGEPYEQYF.

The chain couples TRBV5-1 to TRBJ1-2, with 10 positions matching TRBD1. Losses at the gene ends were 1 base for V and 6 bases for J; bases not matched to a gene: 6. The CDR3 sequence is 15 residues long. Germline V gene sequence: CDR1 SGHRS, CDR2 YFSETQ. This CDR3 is CASSLRGTGADGYTF. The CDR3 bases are TGCGCCAGCAGCTTGAGGGGGACAGGGGCGGATGGCTACACCTTC.

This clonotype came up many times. The CDR3 DNA reads as TGTGCCATCAGTGACAAACCACAAGCTCAGCCCCAGCATTTT. Its translation is CAISDKPQAQPQHF. The chain uses TRBV10-3 and TRBJ1-5; no definite D call. V was cut by 3 bases and J by 6 bases, with 12 bases left in between. The V gene's germline CDR1 is ENHRY and CDR2 SYGVKD. There are 14 residues in the CDR3.

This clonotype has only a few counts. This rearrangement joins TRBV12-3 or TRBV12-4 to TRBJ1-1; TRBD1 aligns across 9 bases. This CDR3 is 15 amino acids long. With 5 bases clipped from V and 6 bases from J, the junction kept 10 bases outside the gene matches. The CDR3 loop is CASSGSGQGFAEAFF. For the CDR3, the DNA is TGTGCCAGCAGTGGTTCGGGACAGGGTTTCGCTGAAGCTTTCTTT.

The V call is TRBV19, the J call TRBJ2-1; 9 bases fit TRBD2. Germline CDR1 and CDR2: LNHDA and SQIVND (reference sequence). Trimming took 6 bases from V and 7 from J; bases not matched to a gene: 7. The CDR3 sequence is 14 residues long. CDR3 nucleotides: TGTGCCAGTAGGGCGGGAGGGCCACGGAATGAGCAGTTCTTC. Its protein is CASRAGGPRNEQFF. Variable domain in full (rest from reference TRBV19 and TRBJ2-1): DGGITQSPKYLFRKEGQNVTLSCEQNLNHDAMYWYRQDPGQGLRLIYYSQIVNDFQKGDIAEGYSVSREKKESFPLTVTSAQKNPTAFYLCASRAGGPRNEQFFGPGTRLTVL.

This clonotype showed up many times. CDR3 amino acids: CASGASISNEQFF. CDR3 DNA: TGTGCTAGTGGTGCCTCCATAAGCAATGAGCAGTTCTTC. The chain employs TRBV12-5 and TRBJ2-1; D call uncertain. The length of the CDR3 is 13 residues. V was shortened by 5 bases and J by 6 bases, with 11 bases between the two germline ends. The germline V gene encodes CDR1 LGHNT and CDR2 FRNRAP.

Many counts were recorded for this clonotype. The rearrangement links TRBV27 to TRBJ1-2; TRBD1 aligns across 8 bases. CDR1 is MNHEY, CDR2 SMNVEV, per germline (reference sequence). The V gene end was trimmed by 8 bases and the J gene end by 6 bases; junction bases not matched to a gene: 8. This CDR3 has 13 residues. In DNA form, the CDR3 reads TGTGCCAGCCGAGACAGGGGACTCGATGGCTACACCTTC. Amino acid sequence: CASRDRGLDGYTF.

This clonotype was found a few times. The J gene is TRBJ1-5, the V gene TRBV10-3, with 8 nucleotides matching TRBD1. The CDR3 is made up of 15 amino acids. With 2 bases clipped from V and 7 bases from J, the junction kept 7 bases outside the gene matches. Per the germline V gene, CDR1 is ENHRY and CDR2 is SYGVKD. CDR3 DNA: TGTGCCATCAGTGAGCCCGGACAGGGAGGCCAGCCCCAGCATTTT. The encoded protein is CAISEPGQGGQPQHF.

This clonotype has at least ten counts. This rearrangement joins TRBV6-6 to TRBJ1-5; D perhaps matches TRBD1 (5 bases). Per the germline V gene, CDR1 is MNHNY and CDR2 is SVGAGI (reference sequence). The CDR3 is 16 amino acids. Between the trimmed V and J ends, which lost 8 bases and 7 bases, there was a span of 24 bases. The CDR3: CASSRSMDTLRQPQHF. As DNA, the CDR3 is TGTGCCAGCTCGCGGTCGATGGACACCCTCAGACAGCCCCAGCATTTT.

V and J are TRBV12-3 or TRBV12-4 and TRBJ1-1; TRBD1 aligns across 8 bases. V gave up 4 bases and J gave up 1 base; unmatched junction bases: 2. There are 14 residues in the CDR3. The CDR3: CASSWDRPNTEAFF. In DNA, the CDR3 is TGTGCCAGCAGTTGGGACAGGCCGAACACTGAAGCTTTCTTT.

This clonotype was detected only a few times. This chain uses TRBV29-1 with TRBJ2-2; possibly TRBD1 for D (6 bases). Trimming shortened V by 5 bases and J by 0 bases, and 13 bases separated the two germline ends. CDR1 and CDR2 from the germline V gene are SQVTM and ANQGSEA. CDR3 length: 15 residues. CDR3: CSVPGARANTGELFF. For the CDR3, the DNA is TGCAGCGTTCCAGGGGCCAGGGCGAACACCGGGGAGCTGTTTTTT.

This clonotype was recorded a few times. The CDR3 region has the DNA TGTGCCAGTAGTATCCTACATGCCAGCGGGAACACGAATGAGCAGTTCTTC. It codes for CASSILHASGNTNEQFF. The chain couples TRBV19 to TRBJ2-1, with 7 bases aligning to TRBD2. This CDR3 comprises 17 residues. The V and J ends lost 3 bases and 7 bases, in that order; junction bases with no gene match: 15. CDR1 LNHDA and CDR2 SQIVND come from the germline V gene (reference sequence). Combining the CDR3 with reference TRBV19 and TRBJ2-1 gives the whole variable domain DGGITQSPKYLFRKEGQNVTLSCEQNLNHDAMYWYRQDPGQGLRLIYYSQIVNDFQKGDIAEGYSVSREKKESFPLTVTSAQKNPTAFYLCASSILHASGNTNEQFFGPGTRLTVL.

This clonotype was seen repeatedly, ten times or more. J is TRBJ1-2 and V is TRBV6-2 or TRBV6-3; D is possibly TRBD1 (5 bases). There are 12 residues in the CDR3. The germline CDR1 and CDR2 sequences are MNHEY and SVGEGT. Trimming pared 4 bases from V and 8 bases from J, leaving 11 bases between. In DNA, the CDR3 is TGTGCCAGCAGTTTTCAAGGGGTCGGCTACACCTTC. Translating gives CASSFQGVGYTF.

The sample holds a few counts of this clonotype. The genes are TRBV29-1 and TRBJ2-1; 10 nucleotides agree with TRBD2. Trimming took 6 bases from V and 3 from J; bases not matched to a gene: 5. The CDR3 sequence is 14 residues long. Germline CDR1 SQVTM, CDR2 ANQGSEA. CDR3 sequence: CSVEGTSVYNEQFF. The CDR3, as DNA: TGCAGCGTGGAGGGGACTAGCGTCTACAATGAGCAGTTCTTC.

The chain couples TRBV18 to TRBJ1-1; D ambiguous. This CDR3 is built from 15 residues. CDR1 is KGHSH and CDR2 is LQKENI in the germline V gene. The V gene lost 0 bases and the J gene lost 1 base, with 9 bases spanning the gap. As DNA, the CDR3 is TGTGCCAGCTCACCACCGGCGGGCCAGAACACTGAAGCTTTCTTT. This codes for CASSPPAGQNTEAFF.

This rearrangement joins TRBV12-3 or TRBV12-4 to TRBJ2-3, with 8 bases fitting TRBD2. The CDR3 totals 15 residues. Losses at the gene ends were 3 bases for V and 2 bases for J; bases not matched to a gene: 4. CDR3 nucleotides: TGTGCCAGCAGTTTCGGGGGGGGGGTCACAGATACGCAGTATTTT. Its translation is CASSFGGGVTDTQYF.